These T cell receptor beta chains were read from a single sample in a study of siplizumab effects on memory and regulatory T cells. Repertoires were generated with immunoSEQ multiplex PCR, while TCRdb's copy carries only in-frame clones and drops some. The sample lists over 100,000 clones, about 92% occurring once. What was sequenced was Tregs sorted from blood. These receptors all come from a human donor in good health. CDR3s include the opening cysteine and the closing phenylalanine or tryptophan. A D gene is named only where the DNA matches it firmly. The size field is filled for only some rows; it gives once, few, many or a size class.

clone_size d_call j_call v_call cdr3_nt cdr3_aa
NA TRBD1 TRBJ1-1 TRBV29-1 TGCAGCGTACGGACAGGGGGTAACACTGAAGCTTTCTTT CSVRTGGNTEAFF
NA NA TRBJ2-3 TRBV5-1 TGCGCCAGCAGCTTGGCGGGGGTGGGAGATACGCAGTATTTT CASSLAGVGDTQYF
once TRBD1 TRBJ1-1 TRBV6-6 TGTGCCAGCAGTTCCTCCACAGGGGTCGCTGAAGCTTTCTTT CASSSSTGVAEAFF
NA NA TRBJ2-1 TRBV16 TGTGCCAGCAGCCTTAGCGGTACCTACAATGAGCAGTTCTTC CASSLSGTYNEQFF
NA NA TRBJ2-7 TRBV2 TGTGCCAGTGGTTTTTCCTACGAGCAGTACTTC CASGFSYEQYF
NA NA TRBJ1-5 TRBV7-6 TGTGCCAGCAGCTTAGCGGCGTCTCAGCCCCAGCATTTT CASSLAASQPQHF
NA TRBD1 TRBJ2-7 TRBV5-1 TGCGCCAGCAAAACAGGGGGCCCCTACGAGCAGTACTTC CASKTGGPYEQYF
NA NA TRBJ1-2 TRBV10-1 TGCGCCAGCAGTGCCCGGGCGGCTAACTATGGCTACACCTTC CASSARAANYGYTF
NA NA TRBJ1-5 TRBV28 TGTGCCAGTACAGTGGGATATCAGCCCCAGCATTTT CASTVGYQPQHF
once TRBD1 TRBJ1-4 TRBV7-8 TGTGCCAGCAGCTTACGACAGGGGGCTGTTAATGAAAAACTGTTTTTT CASSLRQGAVNEKLFF
NA TRBD1 TRBJ2-5 TRBV10-2 TGCGCCAGCAGTAATCGGCAGGGGGTGGAGACCCAGTACTTC CASSNRQGVETQYF
NA NA TRBJ2-7 TRBV5-1 TGCGCCAGCAGCACCGGGGGTGAGGGCATGTGGTACGAGCAGTACTTC CASSTGGEGMWYEQYF
NA NA TRBJ1-5 TRBV21-1 TGTGCCAGCAGCAATTTAGGGAGTCAGCCCCAGCATTTT CASSNLGSQPQHF
few NA TRBJ2-3 TRBV7-2 TGTGCCAGCAGCTCCACAGATACGCAGTATTTT CASSSTDTQYF
NA TRBD2 TRBJ2-3 TRBV5-6 TGTGCCAGCAGCTTGGGACTAGCAGAGGCAGATACGCAGTATTTT CASSLGLAEADTQYF
few NA TRBJ2-7 TRBV6-5 TGTGCCAGCAGTATTGGCTCCTACGAGCAGTACTTC CASSIGSYEQYF
NA TRBD2 TRBJ2-2 TRBV5-4 TGTGCCAGCAGCCCTGGGACTAGCGGGAGGGCAAATACCGGGGAGCTGTTTTTT CASSPGTSGRANTGELFF
NA TRBD1 TRBJ2-7 TRBV29-1 TGCAGCGTGACCGGGACAGCCCACTACGAGCAGTACTTC CSVTGTAHYEQYF
NA NA TRBJ2-2 TRBV6-1 TGTGCCAGCAGTGTGTGGACCGGGGAGCTGTTTTTT CASSVWTGELFF